Shown below are 19 T cell receptor beta chains from a single sample sequenced in a study of cytomegalovirus exposure and HLA in healthy donors. Clones were read by immunoSEQ multiplex PCR, and TCRdb kept only the in-frame ones, dropping some. The table lists 130,000 or so clones, roughly 86% of them singletons. Specimen: PBMCs. The receptors come from a man aged 30 to 45 in good health and CMV-seronegative.

CDR3 in DNA: TGTGCCAGCAGTTTATCACCGGGGAATGAGCAGTTCTTC. It is translated as CASSLSPGNEQFF. The chain combines TRBV27 with TRBJ2-1; possibly TRBD2 for D (5 bases). The CDR3 consists of 13 residues. CDR1 is MNHEY and CDR2 is SMNVEV in the germline V gene (reference sequence). The V end lost 0 bases, the J end lost 7 bases, and 7 bases lay between the germline ends.

This chain links TRBV19 with TRBJ1-2; 7 bases map to TRBD1. The CDR3 contains 12 residues. V lost 5 bases and J lost 7; bases outside the gene matches: 4. Germline V gives CDR1 LNHDA, CDR2 SQIVND (reference sequence). As DNA, the CDR3 is TGTGCCAGTAGTCCCGACAGGGCTGGCTACACCTTC. Its translation: CASSPDRAGYTF.

The chain couples TRBV4-3 to TRBJ1-1, with a tentative D call TRBD1 (5 bases). The germline CDR1 and CDR2 sequences are LGHNA and YSLEER. V lost 0 bases, J lost 11 bases, and 16 bases lay in between. This CDR3 spans 14 amino acids. The CDR3 DNA follows: TGCGCCAGCAGCCAAGATAGGGGCAATTTGGAGGCTTTCTTT. Protein sequence: CASSQDRGNLEAFF.

This clone is deemed medium-sized (0.01 to 0.1%). The chain employs TRBV7-2 and TRBJ1-3; D is uncertain. Per the germline V gene, CDR1 is SGHTA and CDR2 is FQGNSA. The V and J ends lost 1 base and 7 bases respectively, with 8 bases between them. CDR3 length: 13 residues. The CDR3 DNA sequence: TGTGCCAGCAGCTTAGTGATAGAGAACACCATATATTTT. This gives the protein CASSLVIENTIYF.

The chain joins TRBV10-1 to TRBJ1-4; 8 bases map to TRBD1. The CDR3 extends over 14 amino acids. The germline V gene has CDR1 WNHNN and CDR2 SYGVQD (reference sequence). Unmatched junction bases numbered 4, after V lost 2 bases and J lost 8 bases. CDR3 in DNA: TGCGCCAGCAGTGAGGGACAGGGCGGCGAAAAACTGTTTTTT. Its translation is CASSEGQGGEKLFF.

This chain joins TRBV7-6 and TRBJ1-3; 8 nucleotides align to TRBD1. The J segment lost 3 bases and the V segment lost 4 bases, leaving 8 bases of the junction unmatched. This CDR3 spans 16 amino acids. Germline values: CDR1 SGHVS, CDR2 FNYEAQ. CDR3 residues: CASSSKGGQGGNTIYF. The DNA of the CDR3 is TGTGCCAGCAGCTCGAAGGGTGGACAGGGTGGAAACACCATATATTTT.

This clone occurred once. The chain employs TRBV11-2 and TRBJ2-2; 8 bases fit TRBD1. Germline V lookup: CDR1 SGHAT, CDR2 FQNNGV. With V trimmed by 2 bases and J by 7 bases, 6 bases remained unmatched. This CDR3 is 15 amino acids long. The CDR3 DNA follows: TGTGCCAGCAGCTTACCTCAGGGGGCCGGCGGGGAGCTGTTTTTT. This gives the protein CASSLPQGAGGELFF.

The chain uses TRBV19 and TRBJ2-4, with a possible D match to TRBD1 (6 bases). The CDR3 is 15 amino acids. Per the germline V gene, CDR1 is LNHDA and CDR2 is SQIVND (reference sequence). Trimming removed 4 bases from V and 0 bases from J, with 10 bases in between. CDR3: CASSNGQLAKNIQYF. The DNA for the CDR3 is TGTGCCAGTAGTAACGGACAGTTAGCCAAAAACATTCAGTACTTC.

This clone appeared a few times. The chain uses TRBV29-1 and TRBJ1-2; TRBD1 aligns across 7 bases. This CDR3 comprises 12 residues. Germline V gene lookup returns CDR1 SQVTM and CDR2 ANQGSEA. With V trimmed by 4 bases and J by 4 bases, 3 bases remained unmatched. The CDR3 DNA is TGCAGCGTTGCTACAGGGGCCTATGGCTACACCTTC. This translates into CSVATGAYGYTF.

The chain employs TRBV7-2 and TRBJ1-4, with D perhaps matching TRBD1 (5 bases). V lost 4 bases and J 5 bases, leaving 14 bases between the germline ends. This CDR3 is built from 15 residues. Per the germline V gene, CDR1 is SGHTA and CDR2 is FQGNSA. The CDR3 nucleotides read TGTGCCAGCAGCTCTCTGACAGACGAGAATGAAAAACTGTTTTTT. Protein: CASSSLTDENEKLFF.

The chain couples TRBV6-6 to TRBJ1-3, with a weak D call TRBD1 (6 bases). The CDR3 has 15 amino acids. Germline CDR1 and CDR2: MNHNY and SVGAGI (reference sequence). Trimming removed 3 bases at V and 4 bases at J, with 13 bases between. This CDR3 reads CASSYPGGWGNTIYF. As DNA, the CDR3 is TGTGCCAGCAGTTATCCGGGGGGCTGGGGAAACACCATATATTTT.

This rearrangement joins TRBV9 to TRBJ2-7, with TRBD1 identical over 7 bases. The germline V gene encodes CDR1 SGDLS and CDR2 YYNGEE. CDR3 length: 14 residues. Germline trimming cut 3 bases from V and 7 bases from J; bases unmatched to any gene: 10. CDR3 sequence: CASSAWDSSVEQYF. In nucleotides, the CDR3 is TGTGCCAGCAGCGCCTGGGACAGCTCGGTAGAGCAGTACTTC.

The V call is TRBV4-3, the J call TRBJ1-1; D is perhaps TRBD1 (6 bases). Germline V lookup: CDR1 LGHNA, CDR2 YSLEER. V lost 4 bases, J lost 0 bases, and 12 bases lay in between. The CDR3 spans 15 residues. The CDR3 DNA is TGCGCCAGCAGCCCCGCCGGGACATTGAACACTGAAGCTTTCTTT. It specifies CASSPAGTLNTEAFF.

The chain uses TRBV27 and TRBJ2-7, with a tentative D call TRBD1 (6 bases). In germline, CDR1 is MNHEY, CDR2 SMNVEV (reference sequence). The CDR3 loop spans 14 amino acids. V gave up 8 bases and J gave up 3 bases, with 17 bases separating them. The CDR3 DNA reads TGTGCCAGCCACGACCAGGACAGACTCTACGAGCAGTACTTC. Protein: CASHDQDRLYEQYF.

The chain links TRBV7-9 to TRBJ2-3; D may be TRBD1 (5 bases). The CDR3 has 15 residues. Deletions cut 2 bases from V and 0 bases from J, with 9 bases between. Germline-derived CDR1 and CDR2 are SEHNR and FQNEAQ (reference sequence). CDR3 amino acids: CASSLPRESTDTQYF. The CDR3 DNA is TGTGCCAGCAGCTTACCCAGGGAAAGCACAGATACGCAGTATTTT.

The chain carries TRBV5-1 and TRBJ2-5, with 7 positions matching TRBD2. Trimming cost V 3 bases and J 3 bases; bases outside gene matches: 5. Germline lookup yields CDR1 SGHRS and CDR2 YFSETQ. There are 14 residues in the CDR3. The CDR3 sequence: CASSYGGREETQYF. The CDR3 DNA is TGCGCCAGCAGCTACGGGGGGAGGGAAGAGACCCAGTACTTC.

The CDR3 coding sequence is TGTGCCAGCAGTCCTAGCGGGGGGATAAATGAGCAGTTCTTC. The encoded protein is CASSPSGGINEQFF. V gene TRBV6-1 combines with J gene TRBJ2-1; 11 bases are a match to TRBD2. CDR3 length equals 14 residues. Per germline, CDR1 MNHNS and CDR2 SASEGT. V lost 5 bases and J lost 7; bases outside the gene matches: 4.

The gene calls are TRBV28 and TRBJ1-5; TRBD1 might be the D (6 bases). Trimming removed 7 bases at V and 4 bases at J, with 14 bases between. The CDR3 is made up of 14 amino acids. Germline V gene lookup returns CDR1 MDHEN and CDR2 SYDVKM. The CDR3 spells CASKTGTLNQPQHF. As DNA, the CDR3 is TGTGCCAGCAAAACCGGGACATTAAATCAGCCCCAGCATTTT.

This clone was observed a single time. This rearrangement joins TRBV7-6 to TRBJ2-7; 9 nucleotides line up with TRBD1. The CDR3 extends over 15 amino acids. Unmatched junction bases numbered 9, after V lost 0 bases and J lost 9 bases. Germline CDR1 is SGHVS and CDR2 is FNYEAQ. The CDR3 here is CASSLAGTGSHGQYF. The CDR3 DNA sequence: TGTGCCAGCAGCTTAGCTGGGACAGGGTCCCACGGGCAGTACTTC.